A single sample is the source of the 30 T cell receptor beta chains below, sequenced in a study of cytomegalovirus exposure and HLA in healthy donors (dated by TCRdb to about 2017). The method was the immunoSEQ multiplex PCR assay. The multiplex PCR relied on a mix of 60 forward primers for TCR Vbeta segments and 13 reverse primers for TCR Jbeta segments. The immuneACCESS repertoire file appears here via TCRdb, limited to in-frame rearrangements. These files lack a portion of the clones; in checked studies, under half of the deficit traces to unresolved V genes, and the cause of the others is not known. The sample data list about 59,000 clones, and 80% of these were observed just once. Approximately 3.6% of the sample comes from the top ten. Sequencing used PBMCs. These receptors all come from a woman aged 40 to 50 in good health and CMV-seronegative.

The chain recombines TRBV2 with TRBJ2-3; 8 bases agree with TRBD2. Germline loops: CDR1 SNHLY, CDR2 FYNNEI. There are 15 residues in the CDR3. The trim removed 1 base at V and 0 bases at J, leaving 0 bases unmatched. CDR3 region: CASSEVAGSTDTQYF. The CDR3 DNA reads TGTGCCAGCAGTGAAGTAGCGGGAAGCACAGATACGCAGTATTTT.

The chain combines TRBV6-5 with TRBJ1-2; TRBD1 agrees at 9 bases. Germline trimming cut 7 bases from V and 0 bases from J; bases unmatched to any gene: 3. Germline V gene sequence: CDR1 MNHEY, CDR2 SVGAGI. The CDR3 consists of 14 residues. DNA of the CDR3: TGTGCCAGCAAACGGGACAGGGCTAACTATGGCTACACCTTC. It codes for CASKRDRANYGYTF.

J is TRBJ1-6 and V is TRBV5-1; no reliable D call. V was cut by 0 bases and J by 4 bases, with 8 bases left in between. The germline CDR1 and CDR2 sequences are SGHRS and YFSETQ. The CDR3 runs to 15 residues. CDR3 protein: CASSLEGGYNSPLHF. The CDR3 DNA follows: TGCGCCAGCAGCTTGGAAGGAGGGTATAATTCACCCCTCCACTTT.

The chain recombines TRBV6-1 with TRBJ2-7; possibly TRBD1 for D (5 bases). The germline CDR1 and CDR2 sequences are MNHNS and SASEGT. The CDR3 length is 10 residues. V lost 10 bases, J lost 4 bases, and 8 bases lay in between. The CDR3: CATKGYEQYF. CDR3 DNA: TGTGCCACTAAGGGGTACGAGCAGTACTTC.

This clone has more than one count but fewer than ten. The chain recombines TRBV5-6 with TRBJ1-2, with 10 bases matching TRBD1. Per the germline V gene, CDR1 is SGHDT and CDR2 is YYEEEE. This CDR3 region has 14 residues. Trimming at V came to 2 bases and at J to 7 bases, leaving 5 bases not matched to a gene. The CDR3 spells CASSFGDRGGGYTF. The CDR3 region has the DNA TGTGCCAGCAGCTTCGGGGACAGGGGTGGTGGCTACACCTTC.

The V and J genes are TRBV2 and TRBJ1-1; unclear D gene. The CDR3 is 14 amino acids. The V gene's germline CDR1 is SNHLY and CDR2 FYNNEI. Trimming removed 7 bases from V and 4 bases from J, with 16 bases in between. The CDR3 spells CASTSEPLFTEAFF. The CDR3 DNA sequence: TGTGCCAGCACGTCTGAGCCGTTGTTCACTGAAGCTTTCTTT. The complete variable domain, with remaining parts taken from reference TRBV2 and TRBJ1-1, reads EPEVTQTPSHQVTQMGQEVILRCVPISNHLYFYWYRQILGQKVEFLVSFYNNEISEKSEIFDDQFSVERPDGSNFTLKIRSTKLEDSAMYFCASTSEPLFTEAFFGQGTRLTVV.

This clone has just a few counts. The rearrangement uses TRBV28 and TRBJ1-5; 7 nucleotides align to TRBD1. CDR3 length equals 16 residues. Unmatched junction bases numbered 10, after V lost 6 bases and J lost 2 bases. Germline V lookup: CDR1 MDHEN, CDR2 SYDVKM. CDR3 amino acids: CASRDTGEGGNQPQHF. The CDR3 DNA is TGTGCCAGCAGGGACACAGGGGAAGGTGGCAATCAGCCCCAGCATTTT.

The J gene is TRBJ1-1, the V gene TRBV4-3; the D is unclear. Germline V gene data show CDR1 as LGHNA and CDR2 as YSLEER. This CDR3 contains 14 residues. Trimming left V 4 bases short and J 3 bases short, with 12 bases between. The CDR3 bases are TGCGCCAGCAGCCGCTTTAGCCGGGACACTGAAGCTTTCTTT. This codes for CASSRFSRDTEAFF.

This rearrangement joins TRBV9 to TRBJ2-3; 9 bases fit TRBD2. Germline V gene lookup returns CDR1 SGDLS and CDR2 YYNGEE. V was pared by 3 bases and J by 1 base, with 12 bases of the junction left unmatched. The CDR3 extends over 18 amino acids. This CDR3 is CASSATSGSYPRTDTQYF. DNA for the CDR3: TGTGCCAGCAGCGCAACTAGCGGGTCGTACCCACGCACAGATACGCAGTATTTT.

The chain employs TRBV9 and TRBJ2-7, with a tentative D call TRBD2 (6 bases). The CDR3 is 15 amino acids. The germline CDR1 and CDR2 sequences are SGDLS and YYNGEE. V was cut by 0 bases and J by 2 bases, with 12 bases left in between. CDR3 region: CASSVGPRGTYEQYF. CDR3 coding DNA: TGTGCCAGCAGCGTAGGGCCTCGGGGGACCTACGAGCAGTACTTC.

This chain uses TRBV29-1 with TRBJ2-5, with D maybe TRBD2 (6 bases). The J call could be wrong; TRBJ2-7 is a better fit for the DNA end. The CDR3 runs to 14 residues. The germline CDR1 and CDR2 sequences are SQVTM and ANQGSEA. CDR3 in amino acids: CSVEERGANYEQYF. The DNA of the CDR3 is TGCAGCGTTGAAGAGCGGGGAGCAAACTACGAGCAGTACTTC.

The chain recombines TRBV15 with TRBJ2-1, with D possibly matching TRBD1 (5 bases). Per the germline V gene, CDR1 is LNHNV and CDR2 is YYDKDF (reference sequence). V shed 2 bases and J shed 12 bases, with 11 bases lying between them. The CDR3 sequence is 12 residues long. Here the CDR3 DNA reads TGTGCCACCAGCAGAAAGGGGCTGGGGCAGTTCTTC. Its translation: CATSRKGLGQFF.

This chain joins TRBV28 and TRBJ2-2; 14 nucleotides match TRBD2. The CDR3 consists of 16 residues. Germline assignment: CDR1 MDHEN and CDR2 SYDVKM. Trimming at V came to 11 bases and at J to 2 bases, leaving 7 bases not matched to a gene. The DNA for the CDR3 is TGTGCCGGGACTAGCGGGAGTTTTGGAAACACCGGGGAGCTGTTTTTT. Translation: CAGTSGSFGNTGELFF.

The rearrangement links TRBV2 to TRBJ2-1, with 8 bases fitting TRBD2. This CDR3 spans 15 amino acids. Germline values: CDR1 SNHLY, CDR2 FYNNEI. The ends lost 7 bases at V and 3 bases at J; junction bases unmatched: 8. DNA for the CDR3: TGTGCCAGCAAGGTCGGACTAGCCCTCTACAATGAGCAGTTCTTC. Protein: CASKVGLALYNEQFF.

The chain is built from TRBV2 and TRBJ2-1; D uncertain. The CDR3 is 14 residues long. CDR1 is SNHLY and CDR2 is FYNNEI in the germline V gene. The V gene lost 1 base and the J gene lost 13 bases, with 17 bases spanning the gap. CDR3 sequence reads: CASSEGARNPYQFF. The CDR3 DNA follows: TGTGCCAGCAGTGAAGGAGCTAGAAATCCTTACCAGTTCTTC.

CDR3 bases: TGTGCCAGCAGCCCCACAGGGGACTCTCCTCAGCCCCAGCATTTT. This encodes CASSPTGDSPQPQHF. The chain is built from TRBV28 and TRBJ1-5, with 7 bases lining up with TRBD1. The ends lost 6 bases at V and 6 bases at J; junction bases unmatched: 11. This CDR3 is 15 amino acids long. Germline V lookup: CDR1 MDHEN, CDR2 SYDVKM. Full variable domain (remainder filled in from reference TRBV28 and TRBJ1-5): DVKVTQSSRYLVKRTGEKVFLECVQDMDHENMFWYRQDPGLGLRLIYFSYDVKMKEKGDIPEGYSVSREKKERFSLILESASTNQTSMYLCASSPTGDSPQPQHFGDGTRLSIL.

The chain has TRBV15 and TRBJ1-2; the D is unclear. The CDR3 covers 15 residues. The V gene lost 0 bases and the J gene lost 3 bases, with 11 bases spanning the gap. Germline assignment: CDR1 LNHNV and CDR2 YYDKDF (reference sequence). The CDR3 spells CATSREVPSDYGYTF. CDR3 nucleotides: TGTGCCACCAGCAGAGAGGTACCCTCGGACTATGGCTACACCTTC.

In DNA form, the CDR3 reads TGTGCCAGTAGTACACAGGGGGTCGGCGAGACCCAGTACTTC. As protein: CASSTQGVGETQYF. This chain joins TRBV19 and TRBJ2-5; 8 bases are a match to TRBD1. The CDR3 has 14 amino acids. Germline assignment: CDR1 LNHDA and CDR2 SQIVND (reference sequence). Trimming cost V 4 bases and J 5 bases; bases outside gene matches: 6.

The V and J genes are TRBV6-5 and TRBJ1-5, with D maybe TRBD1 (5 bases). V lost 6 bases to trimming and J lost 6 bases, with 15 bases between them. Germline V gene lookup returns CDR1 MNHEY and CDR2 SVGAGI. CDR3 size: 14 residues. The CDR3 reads CASRSPGQGQPQHF. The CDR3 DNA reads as TGTGCCAGCAGATCCCCAGGGCAAGGTCAGCCCCAGCATTTT.

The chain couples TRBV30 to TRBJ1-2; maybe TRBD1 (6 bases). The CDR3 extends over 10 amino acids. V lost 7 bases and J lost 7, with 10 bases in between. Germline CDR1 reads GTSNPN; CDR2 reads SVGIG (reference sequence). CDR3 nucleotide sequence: TGTGCCTACAACAGGGTTGGCTACACCTTC. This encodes CAYNRVGYTF.

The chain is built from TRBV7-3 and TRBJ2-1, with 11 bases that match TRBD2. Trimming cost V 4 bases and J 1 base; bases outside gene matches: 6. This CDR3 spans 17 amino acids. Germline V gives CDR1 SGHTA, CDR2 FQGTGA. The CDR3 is CASSSRTSGSSYNEQFF. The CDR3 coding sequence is TGTGCCAGCAGCTCCCGGACTAGCGGGTCTTCCTACAATGAGCAGTTCTTC.

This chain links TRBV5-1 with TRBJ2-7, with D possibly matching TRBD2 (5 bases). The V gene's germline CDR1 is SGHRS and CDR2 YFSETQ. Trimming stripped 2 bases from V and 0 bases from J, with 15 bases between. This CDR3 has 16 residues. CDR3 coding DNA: TGCGCCAGCAGCTTCTACGGCGGGTTAGTCTCCTACGAGCAGTACTTC. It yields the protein CASSFYGGLVSYEQYF.

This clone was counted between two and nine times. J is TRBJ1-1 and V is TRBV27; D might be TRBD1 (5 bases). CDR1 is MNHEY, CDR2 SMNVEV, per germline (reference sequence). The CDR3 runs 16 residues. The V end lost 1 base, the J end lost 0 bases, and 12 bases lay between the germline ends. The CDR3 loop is CASSLFWGGVNTEAFF. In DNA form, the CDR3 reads TGTGCCAGCAGTTTATTCTGGGGGGGTGTGAACACTGAAGCTTTCTTT.

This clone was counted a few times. The CDR3 DNA reads TGTGCCAGCAGCCCTGACGGGGGGGTCAACATTCAGTACTTC. Translated: CASSPDGGVNIQYF. The chain recombines TRBV14 with TRBJ2-4; 8 bases fit TRBD2. V dropped 4 bases and J dropped 7; count of bases not matched to a gene: 6. The germline gives CDR1 SGHDN, CDR2 FVKESK. This CDR3 has 14 residues.

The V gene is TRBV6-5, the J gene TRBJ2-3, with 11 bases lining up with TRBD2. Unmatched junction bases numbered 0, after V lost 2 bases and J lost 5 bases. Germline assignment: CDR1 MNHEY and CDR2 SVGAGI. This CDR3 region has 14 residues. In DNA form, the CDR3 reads TGTGCCAGCAGTTACCTAGCGGGGGGAGATACGCAGTATTTT. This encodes CASSYLAGGDTQYF.

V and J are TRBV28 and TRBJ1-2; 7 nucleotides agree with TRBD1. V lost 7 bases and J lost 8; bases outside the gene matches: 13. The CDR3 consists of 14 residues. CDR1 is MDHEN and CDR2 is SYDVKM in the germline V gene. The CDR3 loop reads CASNPSLQGSGYTF. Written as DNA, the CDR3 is TGTGCCAGCAATCCAAGCTTACAGGGGTCGGGCTACACCTTC.

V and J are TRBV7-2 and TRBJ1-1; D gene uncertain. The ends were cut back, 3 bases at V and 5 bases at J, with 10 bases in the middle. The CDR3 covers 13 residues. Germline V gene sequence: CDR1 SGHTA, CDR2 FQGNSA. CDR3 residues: CASSFISETEAFF. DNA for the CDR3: TGTGCCAGCAGCTTTATATCGGAGACTGAAGCTTTCTTT.

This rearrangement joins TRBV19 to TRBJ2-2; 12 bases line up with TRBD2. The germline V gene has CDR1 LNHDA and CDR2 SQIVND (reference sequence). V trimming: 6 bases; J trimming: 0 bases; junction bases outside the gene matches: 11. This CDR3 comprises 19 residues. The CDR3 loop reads CASRAFGTSGPANTGELFF. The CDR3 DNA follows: TGTGCCAGTAGGGCCTTCGGGACTAGCGGGCCGGCGAACACCGGGGAGCTGTTTTTT.

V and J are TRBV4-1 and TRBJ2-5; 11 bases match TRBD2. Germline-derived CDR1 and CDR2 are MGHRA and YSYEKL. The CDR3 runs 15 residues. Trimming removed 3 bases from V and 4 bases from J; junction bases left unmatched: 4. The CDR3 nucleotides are TGCGCCAGCAGCCAGGGACTAGCGGTTCCAGAGACCCAGTACTTC. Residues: CASSQGLAVPETQYF.

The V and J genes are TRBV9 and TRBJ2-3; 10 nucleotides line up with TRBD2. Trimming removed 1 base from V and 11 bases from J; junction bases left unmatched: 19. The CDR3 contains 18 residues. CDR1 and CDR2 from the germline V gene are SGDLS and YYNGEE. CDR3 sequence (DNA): TGTGCCAGCAGCGTATCAACCGTTGGTGGGCTAGCGGGAGTAAGGCAGTATTTT. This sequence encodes CASSVSTVGGLAGVRQYF.